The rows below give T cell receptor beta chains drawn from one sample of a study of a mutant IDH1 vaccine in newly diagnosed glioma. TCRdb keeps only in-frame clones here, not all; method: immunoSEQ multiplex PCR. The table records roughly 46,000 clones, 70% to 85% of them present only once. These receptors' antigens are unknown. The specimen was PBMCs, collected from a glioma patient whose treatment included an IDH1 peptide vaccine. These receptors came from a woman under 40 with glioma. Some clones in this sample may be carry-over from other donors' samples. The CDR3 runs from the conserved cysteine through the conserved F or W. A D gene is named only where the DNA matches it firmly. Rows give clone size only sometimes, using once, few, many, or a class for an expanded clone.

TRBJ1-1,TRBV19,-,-,CASSTIGLNTEAFF
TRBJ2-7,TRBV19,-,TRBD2,CASSIDLRAGEQYF
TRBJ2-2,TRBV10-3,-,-,CAISPWGTGELFF
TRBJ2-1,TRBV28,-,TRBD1,CASSFTLGTGDHQTTSSYNEQFF
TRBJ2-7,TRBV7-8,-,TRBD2,CASRLGSGSWEQYF
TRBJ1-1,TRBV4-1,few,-,CASSPRQNTKAFF
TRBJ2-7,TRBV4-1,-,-,CASSQGRVWSDEQYF
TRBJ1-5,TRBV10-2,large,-,CASSGTPGGPQHF
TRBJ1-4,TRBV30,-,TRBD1,CAWSRDRSNEKLFF
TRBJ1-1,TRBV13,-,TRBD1,CASRADRGTEAFF
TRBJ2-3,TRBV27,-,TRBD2,CASSLTSGFSTDTQYF
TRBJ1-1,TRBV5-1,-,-,CASSLLGRGSVGEAFF
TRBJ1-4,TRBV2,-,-,CASRRTALMRKHLF
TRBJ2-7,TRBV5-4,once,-,CASSSLGGPGFYEQYF
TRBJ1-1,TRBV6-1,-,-,CASSVRRGRVDTEAFF
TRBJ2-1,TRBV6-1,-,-,CASSEVLDSLDEQFF